The clone carrying this T cell receptor (beta chain) was recorded many times. This record belongs to a study of neurological immune-mediated disorders. V was shortened by 4 bases and J by 3 bases, with 11 bases between the two germline ends. CDR1 SGHKS and CDR2 YYEKEE come from the germline V gene (reference sequence). The CDR3 runs 14 residues. It was from 2 million PBMCs stored at -80 C that the unsorted libraries were obtained. TCRdb ran MiXCR on the 5' RACE reads and lists one entry per CDR3 protein. The repertoire consists of roughly 31,000 distinct CDR3 sequences, with under 6% occurring once and the leading ten covering 23%.

V usage is TRBV5-5 and J usage is TRBJ1-5; D uncertain. The sequence came from a man younger than 35 in good health. Sequenced input: PBMCs. Written as DNA, the CDR3 is TGTGCCAGCAGCCACCTGCGTGACAATCAGCCCCAGCATTTT. Its translation is CASSHLRDNQPQHF.